Shown below are 28 T cell receptor beta chains from a single sample sequenced in a study of a mutant IDH1 vaccine in newly diagnosed glioma. These receptors have no identified antigens. TCRdb keeps only in-frame clones here, not all; method: immunoSEQ multiplex PCR. The data contain about 51,000 clones, more than 70% of them singletons. Noted time point: week 5, during vaccination. In the vaccine, a single dose held 300 ug of the mutant IDH1 20-mer peptide, along with topical imiquimod. The sequencing here drew on PBMCs, taken from a glioma patient whose treatment included an IDH1 peptide vaccine. The receptors shown here come from a woman in her thirties or forties with glioma.

V is TRBV19 and J is TRBJ2-5; TRBD2 matches 8 bases. The CDR3 runs 17 residues. The V segment lost 3 bases and the J segment 4 bases; nucleotides outside the gene matches: 13. The germline V gene encodes CDR1 LNHDA and CDR2 SQIVND (reference sequence). CDR3 in amino acids: CASSIGGLEVRRETQYF. The CDR3 nucleotides read TGTGCCAGTAGTATCGGGGGACTAGAAGTGCGGCGAGAGACCCAGTACTTC.

This rearrangement joins TRBV2 to TRBJ1-3; no reliable D call. CDR1 is SNHLY and CDR2 is FYNNEI in the germline V gene. This CDR3 spans 16 amino acids. Trimming pared 6 bases from V and 0 bases from J, leaving 15 bases between. In DNA form, the CDR3 reads TGTGCCAGCAGGGCCCCCCTTGTCAACTCTGGAAACACCATATATTTT. Protein: CASRAPLVNSGNTIYF.

V is TRBV7-8 and J is TRBJ1-5, with D maybe TRBD1 (6 bases). In germline, CDR1 is SGHVS, CDR2 FQNEAQ. This CDR3 spans 22 amino acids. Trimming left V 0 bases short and J 7 bases short, with 34 bases between. The CDR3 loop reads CASSLAYKGIRSRGRVGQPQHF. The CDR3 bases are TGTGCCAGCAGCTTAGCTTATAAGGGTATAAGATCGAGGGGGAGAGTAGGCCAGCCCCAGCATTTT.

V usage is TRBV29-1 and J usage is TRBJ2-5; TRBD2 is a possible D gene (7 bases). Per germline, CDR1 SQVTM and CDR2 ANQGSEA. The CDR3 spans 13 residues. V was clipped by 6 bases and J by 5 bases, with 16 bases between them. The CDR3 DNA sequence: TGCAGCGTCCTTGGGGGGGGGCGTGAGACCCAGTACTTC. It codes for CSVLGGGRETQYF.

This clone turned up a few times. The chain carries TRBV11-3 and TRBJ2-3, with D possibly called TRBD1 or TRBD2 (5 bases each). The germline CDR1 and CDR2 sequences are SGHNT and YENEEA. The CDR3 has 16 amino acids. Trimming removed 3 bases at V and 2 bases at J, with 15 bases between. In DNA form, the CDR3 reads TGTGCCAGCAGCTTGAGGGTGGGGGTCCCCACAGATACGCAGTATTTT. Its protein product is CASSLRVGVPTDTQYF.

The count of this clone is one. CDR3 residues: CASRGNTGELFF. In DNA, the CDR3 is TGTGCCAGCAGGGGGAACACCGGGGAGCTGTTTTTT. The chain joins TRBV2 to TRBJ2-2; D is uncertain. The germline gives CDR1 SNHLY, CDR2 FYNNEI. This CDR3 has 12 amino acids. Trimming left V 6 bases short and J 1 base short, with 3 bases between.

With regard to this clone: Relative to the germline gene, one junction end is altered; a read error may explain this. The chain couples TRBV7-7 to TRBJ1-1; D unclear. This CDR3 spans 13 amino acids. Germline CDR1 SSHAT, CDR2 FNYEAQ (reference sequence). The CDR3 region has the DNA TGTGCTAGCAGCGCAGATATGTACACTGAAGCTTTCTTT. The encoded protein is CASSADMYTEAFF.

This clone was recorded only once. The gene calls are TRBV9 and TRBJ2-3; TRBD2 aligns across 9 bases. Germline assignment: CDR1 SGDLS and CDR2 YYNGEE. This CDR3 spans 15 amino acids. The V segment lost 3 bases and the J segment 2 bases; nucleotides outside the gene matches: 4. The CDR3 here is CASSAGTSYTDTQYF. The CDR3 DNA reads as TGTGCCAGCAGCGCGGGGACTAGCTACACAGATACGCAGTATTTT.

This clone showed up just a few times. V is TRBV21-1 and J is TRBJ1-1. TRBV21-1 is annotated as a pseudogene. This CDR3 spans 16 amino acids. The CDR3 spells CASNAIGKEVNTEAFF. CDR3 DNA: TGTGCCAGCAACGCCATCGGAAAGGAGGTGAACACTGAAGCTTTCTTT.

The chain recombines TRBV27 with TRBJ1-5; D perhaps matches TRBD1 (5 bases). Trimming left V 3 bases short and J 4 bases short, with 13 bases between. The V gene's germline CDR1 is MNHEY and CDR2 SMNVEV (reference sequence). The CDR3 has 15 amino acids. The DNA of the CDR3 is TGTGCCAGCAGTTTCTTCGGGGCAGGGAATCAGCCCCAGCATTTT. Translating gives CASSFFGAGNQPQHF.

The rearrangement joins TRBV30 to TRBJ1-2, with no clear D. V lost 4 bases and J lost 4, with 10 bases in between. CDR3 length: 12 residues. Germline V gene sequence: CDR1 GTSNPN, CDR2 SVGIG (reference sequence). CDR3 residues: CAWTRALYGYTF. CDR3 nucleotide sequence: TGTGCCTGGACTCGGGCTCTCTATGGCTACACCTTC. Variable domain in full (rest from reference TRBV30 and TRBJ1-2): SQTIHQWPATLVQPVGSPLSLECTVEGTSNPNLYWYRQAAGRGLQLLFYSVGIGQISSEVPQNLSASRPQDRQFILSSKKLLLSDSGFYLCAWTRALYGYTFGSGTRLTVV.

The chain couples TRBV5-1 to TRBJ2-3; 9 bases are shared with TRBD2. The CDR3 is 16 amino acids. The germline V gene encodes CDR1 SGHRS and CDR2 YFSETQ. J was trimmed by 4 bases and V by 7 bases; bases with no gene match: 13. The CDR3 loop is CASPPRAGGLSDTQYF. The CDR3 DNA reads TGCGCCAGCCCCCCCCGGGCGGGGGGGCTCTCAGATACGCAGTATTTT.

This clone was found a few times. The rearrangement links TRBV7-8 to TRBJ1-5, with 7 bases fitting TRBD1. The CDR3 consists of 14 residues. The ends lost 6 bases at V and 6 bases at J; junction bases unmatched: 8. Germline V gene lookup returns CDR1 SGHVS and CDR2 FQNEAQ. The CDR3, as DNA: TGTGCCAGCAGTCCCGGGACAGCGCGTCAGCCCCAGCATTTT. It encodes CASSPGTARQPQHF.

The CDR3 is CASSLRITDTQYF. The CDR3 DNA reads TGCGCCAGCAGCTTGCGGATAACAGATACGCAGTATTTT. V and J are TRBV5-1 and TRBJ2-3, with D unclear. Germline CDR1 is SGHRS and CDR2 is YFSETQ. CDR3 length: 13 amino acids. V lost 1 base, J lost 3 bases, and 6 bases lay in between.

This rearrangement joins TRBV5-8 to TRBJ2-5; 8 nucleotides match TRBD1. This CDR3 is 15 amino acids long. CDR1 and CDR2 from the germline V gene are SGHTS and YDEGEE. Unmatched junction bases numbered 6, after V lost 4 bases and J lost 1 base. CDR3 sequence reads: CASSEGTGVQETQYF. In DNA form, the CDR3 reads TGTGCCAGCAGCGAAGGGACAGGAGTCCAAGAGACCCAGTACTTC.

The rearrangement uses TRBV11-2 and TRBJ1-2, with 8 bases fitting TRBD1. Germline trimming cut 4 bases from V and 6 bases from J; bases unmatched to any gene: 4. The V gene's germline CDR1 is SGHAT and CDR2 FQNNGV. The CDR3 contains 13 residues. CDR3 sequence: CASSSGQGHGYTF. The CDR3 DNA is TGTGCCAGCAGCTCCGGACAGGGCCATGGCTACACCTTC.

The chain carries TRBV5-1 and TRBJ2-5; D is undetermined. V lost 1 base and J 2 bases, leaving 9 bases between the germline ends. The CDR3 consists of 14 residues. Germline lookup yields CDR1 SGHRS and CDR2 YFSETQ. This CDR3 reads CASSLNSNQETQYF. The DNA of the CDR3 is TGCGCCAGCAGCTTGAACTCTAATCAAGAGACCCAGTACTTC.

The chain employs TRBV10-3 and TRBJ1-1; D is unclear. Germline V CDR1 and CDR2: ENHRY, SYGVKD. There are 14 residues in the CDR3. V was pared by 0 bases and J by 0 bases, with 5 bases between. CDR3 sequence reads: CAISESVLNTEAFF. The CDR3 region has the DNA TGTGCCATCAGTGAGTCGGTGCTGAACACTGAAGCTTTCTTT.

The chain couples TRBV2 to TRBJ2-7; 9 bases fit TRBD1. Germline V gene data show CDR1 as SNHLY and CDR2 as FYNNEI. The CDR3 contains 14 residues. V trimming: 6 bases; J trimming: 6 bases; junction bases outside the gene matches: 9. This CDR3 is CASRYWDRAREQYF. CDR3 nucleotides: TGTGCCAGCAGGTACTGGGACAGGGCTCGCGAGCAGTACTTC.

The genes are TRBV16 and TRBJ2-3; a possible D gene is TRBD2 (6 bases). Trimming removed 8 bases at V and 2 bases at J, with 11 bases between. The CDR3 is 13 amino acids. Germline V gene data show CDR1 as KGHSY and CDR2 as FQNENV. In DNA form, the CDR3 reads TGTGCCAGCCCCCGGGAGTTCACAGATACGCAGTATTTT. Translation: CASPREFTDTQYF.

This rearrangement joins TRBV19 to TRBJ2-5; D is undetermined. This CDR3 is built from 14 residues. The V gene's germline CDR1 is LNHDA and CDR2 SQIVND (reference sequence). Trimming took 5 bases from V and 5 from J, leaving 15 bases between them. CDR3 sequence: CASSSPGQSETQYF. CDR3 coding DNA: TGTGCCAGTAGTTCCCCGGGTCAGAGCGAGACCCAGTACTTC. Together with reference TRBV19 and TRBJ2-5, the CDR3 gives the full variable domain: DGGITQSPKYLFRKEGQNVTLSCEQNLNHDAMYWYRQDPGQGLRLIYYSQIVNDFQKGDIAEGYSVSREKKESFPLTVTSAQKNPTAFYLCASSSPGQSETQYFGPGTRLLVL.

V usage is TRBV11-2 and J usage is TRBJ2-1, with D possibly being TRBD2 (5 bases). V gave up 2 bases and J gave up 4 bases, with 15 bases separating them. Germline lookup yields CDR1 SGHAT and CDR2 FQNNGV. The length of the CDR3 is 16 residues. CDR3 protein: CASSLFSTRGYNEQFF. CDR3 in DNA: TGTGCCAGCAGCTTATTCTCTACCCGGGGATACAATGAGCAGTTCTTC.

The J gene is TRBJ1-5, the V gene TRBV10-3, with 7 bases matching TRBD1. This CDR3 region has 17 residues. J was trimmed by 5 bases and V by 0 bases; bases with no gene match: 10. CDR1 is ENHRY, CDR2 SYGVKD, per germline. CDR3 region: CAISESRTGELDQPQHF. CDR3 in DNA: TGTGCCATCAGTGAGTCGCGGACAGGCGAGCTCGATCAGCCCCAGCATTTT.

This chain connects TRBV5-1 to TRBJ2-7; D is ambiguous. CDR1 SGHRS and CDR2 YFSETQ come from the germline V gene. This CDR3 has 11 amino acids. Trimming removed 0 bases at V and 4 bases at J, with 2 bases between. The CDR3, as DNA: TGCGCCAGCAGCTTGGGATACGAGCAGTACTTC. Its protein product is CASSLGYEQYF. Filled out from reference TRBV5-1 and TRBJ2-7, the complete variable domain reads KAGVTQTPRYLIKTRGQQVTLSCSPISGHRSVSWYQQTPGQGLQFLFEYFSETQRNKGNFPGRFSGRQFSNSRSEMNVSTLELGDSALYLCASSLGYEQYFGPGTRLTVT.

Comment on this clone: The sample contains more than one DNA sequence encoding this CDR3. The rearrangement links TRBV6-5 to TRBJ1-6; TRBD1 might be the D (5 bases). CDR3 length: 15 amino acids. The V end lost 0 bases, the J end lost 5 bases, and 8 bases lay between the germline ends. CDR1 MNHEY and CDR2 SVGAGI come from the germline V gene. The chain's CDR3 is CASSYSGGDNSPLHF. The CDR3 nucleotides read TGTGCCAGCAGTTACTCGGGAGGGGATAATTCACCCCTCCACTTT.

This chain connects TRBV2 to TRBJ1-2; unclear D gene. Germline assignment: CDR1 SNHLY and CDR2 FYNNEI. The CDR3 has 15 residues. With 0 bases removed from V and 8 bases from J, the gap between germline ends came to 16 bases. CDR3 DNA sequence: TGTGCCAGCAGTGAAGCGCTCCTACCCCTGGAAGGCTACACCTTC. This encodes CASSEALLPLEGYTF.

The V gene is TRBV10-1, the J gene TRBJ2-1; 13 nucleotides match TRBD2. V lost 5 bases to trimming and J lost 6 bases; unmatched junction nucleotides: 4. Germline V CDR1 and CDR2: WNHNN, SYGVQD (reference sequence). The CDR3 runs 15 residues. The CDR3, as DNA: TGCGCCAGCAGTATACTAGCGGGGGGGCCCAATGAGCAGTTCTTC. It encodes CASSILAGGPNEQFF.

J is TRBJ2-7 and V is TRBV10-3, with D maybe TRBD1 (5 bases). The CDR3 has 13 residues. Germline CDR1 and CDR2: ENHRY and SYGVKD. Trimming cost V 2 bases and J 5 bases, with 10 bases left between them. CDR3 region: CAISESTRDEQYF. The DNA for the CDR3 is TGTGCCATCAGTGAGAGTACCAGGGACGAGCAGTACTTC.